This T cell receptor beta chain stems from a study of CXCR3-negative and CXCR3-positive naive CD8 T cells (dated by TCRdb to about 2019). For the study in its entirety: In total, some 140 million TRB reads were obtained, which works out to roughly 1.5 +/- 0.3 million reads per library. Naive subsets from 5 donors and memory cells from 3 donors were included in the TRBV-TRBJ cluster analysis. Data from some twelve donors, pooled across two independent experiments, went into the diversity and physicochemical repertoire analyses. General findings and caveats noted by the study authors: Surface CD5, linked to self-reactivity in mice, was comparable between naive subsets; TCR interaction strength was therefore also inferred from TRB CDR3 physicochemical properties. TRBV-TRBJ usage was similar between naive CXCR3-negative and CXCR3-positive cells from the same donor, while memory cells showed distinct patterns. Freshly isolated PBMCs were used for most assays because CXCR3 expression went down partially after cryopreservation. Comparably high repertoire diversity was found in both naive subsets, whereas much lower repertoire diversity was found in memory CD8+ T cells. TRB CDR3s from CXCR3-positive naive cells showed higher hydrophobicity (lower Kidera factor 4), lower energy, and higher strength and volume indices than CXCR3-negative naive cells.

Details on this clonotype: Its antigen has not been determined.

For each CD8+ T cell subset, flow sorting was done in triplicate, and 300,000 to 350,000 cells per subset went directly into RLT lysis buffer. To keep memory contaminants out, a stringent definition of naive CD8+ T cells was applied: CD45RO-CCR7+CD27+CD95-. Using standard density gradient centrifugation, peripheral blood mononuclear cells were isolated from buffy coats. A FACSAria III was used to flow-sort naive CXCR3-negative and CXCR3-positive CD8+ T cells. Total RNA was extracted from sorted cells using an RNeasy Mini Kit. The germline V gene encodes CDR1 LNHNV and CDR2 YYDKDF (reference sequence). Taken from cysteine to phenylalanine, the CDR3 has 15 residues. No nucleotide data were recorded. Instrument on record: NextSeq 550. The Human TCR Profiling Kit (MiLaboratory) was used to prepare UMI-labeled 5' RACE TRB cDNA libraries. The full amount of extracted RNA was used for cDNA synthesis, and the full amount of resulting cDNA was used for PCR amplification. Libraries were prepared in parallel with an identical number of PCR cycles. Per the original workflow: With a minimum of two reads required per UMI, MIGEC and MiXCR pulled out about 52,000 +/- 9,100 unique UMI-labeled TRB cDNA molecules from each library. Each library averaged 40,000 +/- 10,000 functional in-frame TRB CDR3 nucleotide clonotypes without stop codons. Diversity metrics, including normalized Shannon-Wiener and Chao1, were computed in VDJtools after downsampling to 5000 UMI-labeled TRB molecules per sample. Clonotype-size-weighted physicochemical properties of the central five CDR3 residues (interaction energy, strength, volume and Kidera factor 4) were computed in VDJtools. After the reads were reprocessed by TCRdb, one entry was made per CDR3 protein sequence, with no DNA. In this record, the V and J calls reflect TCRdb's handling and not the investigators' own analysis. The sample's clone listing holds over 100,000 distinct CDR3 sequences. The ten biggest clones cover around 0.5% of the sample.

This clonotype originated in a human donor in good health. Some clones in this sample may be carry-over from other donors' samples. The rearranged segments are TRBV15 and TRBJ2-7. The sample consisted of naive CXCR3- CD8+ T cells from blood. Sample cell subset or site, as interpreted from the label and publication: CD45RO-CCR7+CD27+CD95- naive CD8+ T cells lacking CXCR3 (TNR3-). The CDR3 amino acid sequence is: CATSRAGGGNYEQYF.